Shown below are 6 T cell receptor beta chains from a single sample sequenced in a study of cytomegalovirus exposure and HLA in healthy donors. The method was immunoSEQ multiplex PCR; TCRdb's version includes in-frame clones alone and lacks a portion of them. The table has some 170,000 clones, about nine tenths seen once; the top ten hold roughly 3%. The sequenced sample was PBMCs. Receptors were obtained from a man younger than 30 in good health and CMV-seropositive.

The genes are TRBV4-2 and TRBJ1-1; D is possibly TRBD1 (6 bases). The germline gives CDR1 LGHNA, CDR2 YNFKEQ. The CDR3 has 14 residues. V was trimmed by 4 bases and J by 6 bases, leaving 15 bases between them. This chain's CDR3 is CASSRTGSLAEAFF. In DNA form, the CDR3 reads TGTGCCAGCAGCCGCACAGGGTCGTTGGCTGAAGCTTTCTTT.

The rearrangement uses TRBV7-3 and TRBJ1-1, with D possibly being TRBD1 (6 bases). The CDR3 covers 17 residues. Germline CDR1 and CDR2: SGHTA and FQGTGA. The V end was cut by 5 bases, the J end by 4 bases, with 23 bases between. CDR3 DNA sequence: TGTGCCAGCAGCCCCTATCCCCTACAGGGTGTGGGCACTGAAGCTTTCTTT. This gives the protein CASSPYPLQGVGTEAFF.

This rearrangement joins TRBV9 to TRBJ2-7; D ambiguous. The ends were cut back, 0 bases at V and 6 bases at J, with 7 bases in the middle. CDR1 and CDR2 from the germline V gene are SGDLS and YYNGEE. CDR3 length equals 12 residues. The CDR3 coding sequence is TGTGCCAGCAGCGTAGCCCCTCTCGAGCAGTACTTC. Its protein is CASSVAPLEQYF.

This clone was counted only a few times. The chain combines TRBV11-2 with TRBJ1-5; maybe TRBD1 (5 bases). The germline gives CDR1 SGHAT, CDR2 FQNNGV. The CDR3 is 12 amino acids. V lost 4 bases and J 9 bases, leaving 10 bases between the germline ends. CDR3 in amino acids: CASSSDRGPQHF. The CDR3 DNA reads TGTGCCAGCAGCTCCGACAGAGGGCCCCAGCATTTT.

A single count supports this clone. This chain connects TRBV9 to TRBJ2-3; D unclear. Germline CDR1 SGDLS, CDR2 YYNGEE. The CDR3 sequence is 13 residues long. The V end was cut by 2 bases, the J end by 2 bases, with 6 bases between. CDR3 amino acids: CASSVLYTDTQYF. DNA of the CDR3: TGTGCCAGCAGCGTCCTGTACACAGATACGCAGTATTTT.

The rearrangement joins TRBV30 to TRBJ2-7; the D gene is possibly TRBD1 (6 bases). Germline V gives CDR1 GTSNPN, CDR2 SVGIG (reference sequence). Trimming left V 5 bases short and J 2 bases short, with 7 bases between. This CDR3 has 11 residues. This CDR3 reads CAWGQTYEQYF. The CDR3 DNA is TGTGCCTGGGGACAGACCTACGAGCAGTACTTC. The full variable domain, its missing parts supplied by reference TRBV30 and TRBJ2-7, is SQTIHQWPATLVQPVGSPLSLECTVEGTSNPNLYWYRQAAGRGLQLLFYSVGIGQISSEVPQNLSASRPQDRQFILSSKKLLLSDSGFYLCAWGQTYEQYFGPGTRLTVT.